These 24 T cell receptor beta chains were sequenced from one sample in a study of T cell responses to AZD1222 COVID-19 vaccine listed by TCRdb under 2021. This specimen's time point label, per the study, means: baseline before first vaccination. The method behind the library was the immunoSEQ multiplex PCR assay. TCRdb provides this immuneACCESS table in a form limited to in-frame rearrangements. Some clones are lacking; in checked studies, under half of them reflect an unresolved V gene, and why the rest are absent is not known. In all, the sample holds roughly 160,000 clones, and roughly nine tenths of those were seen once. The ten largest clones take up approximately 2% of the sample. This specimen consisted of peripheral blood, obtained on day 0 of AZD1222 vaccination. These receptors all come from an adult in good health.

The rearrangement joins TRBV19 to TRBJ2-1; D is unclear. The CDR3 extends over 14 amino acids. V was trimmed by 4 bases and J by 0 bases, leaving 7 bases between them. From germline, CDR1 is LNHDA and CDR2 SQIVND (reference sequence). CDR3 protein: CASSKLSSYNEQFF. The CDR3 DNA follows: TGTGCCAGTAGTAAACTAAGCTCCTACAATGAGCAGTTCTTC.

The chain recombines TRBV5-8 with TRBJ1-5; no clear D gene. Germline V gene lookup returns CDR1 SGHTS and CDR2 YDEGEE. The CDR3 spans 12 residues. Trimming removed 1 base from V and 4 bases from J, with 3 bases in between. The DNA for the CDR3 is TGTGCCAGCAGCTTGTGGAATCAGCCCCAGCATTTT. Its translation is CASSLWNQPQHF.

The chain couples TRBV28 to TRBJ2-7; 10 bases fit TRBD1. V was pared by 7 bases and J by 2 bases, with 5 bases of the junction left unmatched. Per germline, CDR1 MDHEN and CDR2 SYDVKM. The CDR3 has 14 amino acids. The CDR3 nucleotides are TGTGCCAGCACCGGGACAGGGGTCCCCTACGAGCAGTACTTC. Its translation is CASTGTGVPYEQYF.

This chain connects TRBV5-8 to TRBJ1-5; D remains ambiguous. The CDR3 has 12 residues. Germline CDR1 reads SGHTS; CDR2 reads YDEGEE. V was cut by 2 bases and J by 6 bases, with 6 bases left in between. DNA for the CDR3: TGTGCCAGCAGCTTCAGGAGTCAGCCCCAGCATTTT. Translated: CASSFRSQPQHF. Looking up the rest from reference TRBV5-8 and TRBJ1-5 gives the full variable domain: EAGVTQSPTHLIKTRGQQATLRCSPISGHTSVYWYQQALGLGLQFLLWYDEGEERNRGNFPPRFSGRQFPNYSSELNVNALELEDSALYLCASSFRSQPQHFGDGTRLSIL.

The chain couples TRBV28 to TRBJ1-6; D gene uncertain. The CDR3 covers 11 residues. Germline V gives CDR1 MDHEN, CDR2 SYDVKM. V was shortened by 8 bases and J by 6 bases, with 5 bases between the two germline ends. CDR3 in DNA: TGTGCCAGCGGCTCTAATTCACCCCTCCACTTT. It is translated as CASGSNSPLHF.

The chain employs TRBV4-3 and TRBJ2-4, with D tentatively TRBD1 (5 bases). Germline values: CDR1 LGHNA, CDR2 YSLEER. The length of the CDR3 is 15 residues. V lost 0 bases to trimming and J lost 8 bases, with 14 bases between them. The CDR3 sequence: CASSQDGQARDIQYF. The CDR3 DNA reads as TGCGCCAGCAGCCAAGATGGGCAGGCCAGGGACATTCAGTACTTC.

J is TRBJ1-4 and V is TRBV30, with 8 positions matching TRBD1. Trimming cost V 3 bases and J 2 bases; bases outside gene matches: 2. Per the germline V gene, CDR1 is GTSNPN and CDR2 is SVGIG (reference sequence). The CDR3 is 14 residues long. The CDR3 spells CAWSTGGTNEKLFF. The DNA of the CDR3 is TGTGCCTGGAGCACAGGGGGGACTAATGAAAAACTGTTTTTT.

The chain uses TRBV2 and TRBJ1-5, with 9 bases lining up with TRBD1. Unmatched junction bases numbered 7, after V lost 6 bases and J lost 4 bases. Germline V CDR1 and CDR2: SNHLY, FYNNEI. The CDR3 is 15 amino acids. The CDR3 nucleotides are TGTGCCAGCAGCAAGGCCGGGACAGGGAATCAGCCCCAGCATTTT. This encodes CASSKAGTGNQPQHF.

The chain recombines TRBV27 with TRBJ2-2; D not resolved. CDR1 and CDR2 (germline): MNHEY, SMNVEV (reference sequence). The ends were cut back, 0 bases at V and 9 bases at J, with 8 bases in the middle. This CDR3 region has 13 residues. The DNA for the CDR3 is TGTGCCAGCAGTTTATCCGCAATCAGGGAGCTGTTTTTT. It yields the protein CASSLSAIRELFF.

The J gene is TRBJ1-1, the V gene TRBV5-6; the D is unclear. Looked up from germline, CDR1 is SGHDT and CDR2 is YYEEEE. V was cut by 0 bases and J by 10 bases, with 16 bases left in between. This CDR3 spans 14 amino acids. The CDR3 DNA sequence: TGTGCCAGCAGCTTGGCACGGATAGATGCTGGAGCTTTCTTT. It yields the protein CASSLARIDAGAFF.

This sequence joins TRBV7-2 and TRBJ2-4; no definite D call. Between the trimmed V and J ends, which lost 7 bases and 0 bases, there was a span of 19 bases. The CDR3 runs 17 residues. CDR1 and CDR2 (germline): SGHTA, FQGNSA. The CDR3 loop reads CASKASDSPLAKNIQYF. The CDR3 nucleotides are TGTGCCAGCAAGGCCAGCGATTCCCCCTTAGCCAAAAACATTCAGTACTTC. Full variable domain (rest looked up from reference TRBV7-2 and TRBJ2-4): GAGVSQSPSNKVTEKGKDVELRCDPISGHTALYWYRQSLGQGLEFLIYFQGNSAPDKSGLPSDRFSAERTGGSVSTLTIQRTQQEDSAVYLCASKASDSPLAKNIQYFGAGTRLSVL.

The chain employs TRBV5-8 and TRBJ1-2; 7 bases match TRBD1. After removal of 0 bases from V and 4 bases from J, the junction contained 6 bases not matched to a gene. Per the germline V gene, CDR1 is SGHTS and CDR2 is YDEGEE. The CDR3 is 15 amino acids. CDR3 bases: TGTGCCAGCAGCTTGGCCAGGGGGGGTACCTATGGCTACACCTTC. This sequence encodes CASSLARGGTYGYTF.

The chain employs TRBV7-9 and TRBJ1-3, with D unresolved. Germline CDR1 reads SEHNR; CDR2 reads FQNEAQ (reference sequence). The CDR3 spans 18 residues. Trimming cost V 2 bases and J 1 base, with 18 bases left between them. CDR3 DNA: TGTGCCAGCAGCTTATTAAGCCGAGGCCTCAATTCTGGAAACACCATATATTTT. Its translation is CASSLLSRGLNSGNTIYF.

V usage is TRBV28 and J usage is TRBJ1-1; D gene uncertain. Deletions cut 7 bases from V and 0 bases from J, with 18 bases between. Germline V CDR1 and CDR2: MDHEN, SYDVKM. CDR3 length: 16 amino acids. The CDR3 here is CASTLPRGRVNTEAFF. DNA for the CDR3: TGTGCCAGCACCCTTCCACGCGGGAGGGTGAACACTGAAGCTTTCTTT.

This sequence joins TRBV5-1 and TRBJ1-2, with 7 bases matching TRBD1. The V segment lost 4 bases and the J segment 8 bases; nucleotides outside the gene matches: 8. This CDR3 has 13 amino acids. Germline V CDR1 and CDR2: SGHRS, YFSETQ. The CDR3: CASSLETGNGYTF. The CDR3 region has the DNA TGCGCCAGCAGCCTCGAGACAGGGAACGGCTACACCTTC.

For the CDR3, the DNA is TGTGCCAGCAGCGGATGGACAGCTATCTTGAGAACTAATGAAAAACTGTTTTTT. Translation: CASSGWTAILRTNEKLFF. The chain carries TRBV7-9 and TRBJ1-4; maybe TRBD1 (6 bases). CDR3 length: 18 amino acids. CDR1 is SEHNR and CDR2 is FQNEAQ in the germline V gene (reference sequence). The V gene lost 5 bases and the J gene lost 1 base, with 20 bases spanning the gap.

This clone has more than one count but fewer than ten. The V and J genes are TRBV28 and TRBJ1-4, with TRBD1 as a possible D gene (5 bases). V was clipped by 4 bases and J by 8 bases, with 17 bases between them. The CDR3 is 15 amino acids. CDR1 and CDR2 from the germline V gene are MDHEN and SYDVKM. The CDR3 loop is CASSSVGGPREKLFF. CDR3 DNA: TGTGCCAGCAGTTCTGTTGGGGGACCTAGGGAAAAACTGTTTTTT. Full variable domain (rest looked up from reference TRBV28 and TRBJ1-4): DVKVTQSSRYLVKRTGEKVFLECVQDMDHENMFWYRQDPGLGLRLIYFSYDVKMKEKGDIPEGYSVSREKKERFSLILESASTNQTSMYLCASSSVGGPREKLFFGSGTQLSVL.

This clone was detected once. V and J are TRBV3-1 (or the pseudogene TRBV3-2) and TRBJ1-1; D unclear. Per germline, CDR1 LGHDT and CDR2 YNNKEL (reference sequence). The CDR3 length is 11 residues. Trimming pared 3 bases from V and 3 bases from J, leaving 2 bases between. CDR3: CASSHHTEAFF. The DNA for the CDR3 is TGTGCCAGCAGCCACCACACTGAAGCTTTCTTT.

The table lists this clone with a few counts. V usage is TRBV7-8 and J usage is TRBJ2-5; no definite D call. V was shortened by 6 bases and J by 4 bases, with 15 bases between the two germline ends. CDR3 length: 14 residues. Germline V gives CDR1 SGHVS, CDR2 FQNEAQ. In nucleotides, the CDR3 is TGTGCCAGCAGTTCCGGGTGGGGTATAGAGACCCAGTACTTC. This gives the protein CASSSGWGIETQYF.

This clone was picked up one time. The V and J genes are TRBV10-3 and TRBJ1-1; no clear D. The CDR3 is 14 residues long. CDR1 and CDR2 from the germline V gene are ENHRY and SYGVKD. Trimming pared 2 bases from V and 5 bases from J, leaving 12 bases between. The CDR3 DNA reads TGTGCCATCAGTGAGAACGGGTTGGTTACTGAAGCTTTCTTT. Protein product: CAISENGLVTEAFF.

CDR3: CASSVGDGTGRTPNTEAFF. Here the CDR3 DNA reads TGTGCCAGCAGTGTTGGAGATGGGACAGGGAGAACCCCGAACACTGAAGCTTTCTTT. The chain combines TRBV28 with TRBJ1-1; 9 bases fit TRBD1. CDR1 MDHEN and CDR2 SYDVKM come from the germline V gene. Unmatched junction bases numbered 17, after V lost 5 bases and J lost 1 base. The CDR3 is 19 residues long.

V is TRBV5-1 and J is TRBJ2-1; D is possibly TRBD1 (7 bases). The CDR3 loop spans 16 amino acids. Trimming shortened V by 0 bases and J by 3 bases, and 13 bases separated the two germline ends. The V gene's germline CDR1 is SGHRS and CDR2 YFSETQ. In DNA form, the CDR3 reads TGCGCCAGCAGCTTGGGAGGCGGGACAGTCTACAATGAGCAGTTCTTC. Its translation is CASSLGGGTVYNEQFF.

CDR3 coding DNA: TGTGCCAGTAGTTTTTCAGTTGAGCAGTTCTTC. This encodes CASSFSVEQFF. J is TRBJ2-1 and V is TRBV19, with D unresolved. CDR1 and CDR2 (germline): LNHDA, SQIVND (reference sequence). This CDR3 is built from 11 residues. Trimming removed 5 bases from V and 9 bases from J, with 8 bases in between.

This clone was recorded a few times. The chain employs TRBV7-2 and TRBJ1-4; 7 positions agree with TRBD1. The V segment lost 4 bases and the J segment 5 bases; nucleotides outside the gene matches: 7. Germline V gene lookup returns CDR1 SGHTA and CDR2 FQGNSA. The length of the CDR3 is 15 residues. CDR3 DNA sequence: TGTGCCAGCAGCTCCTGGACAGGCTCAAATGAAAAACTGTTTTTT. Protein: CASSSWTGSNEKLFF.